What follows are 27 T cell receptor beta chains derived from one specimen sequenced in a study of monozygotic twins with inflammatory bowel disease. TCRdb derives one entry per CDR3 protein from the 5' RACE reads, leaving out DNA. This table lists fewer than 550,000 distinct CDR3 sequences. The sample comprised blood. These receptors were taken from a human donor with ulcerative colitis or Crohn's disease, or a healthy co-twin of an affected twin (not recorded which).

The V and J genes are TRBV20-1 and TRBJ1-1. The CDR3 covers 11 residues. Per germline, CDR1 DFQATT and CDR2 SNEGSKA (reference sequence). The CDR3 is CSASVNTEAFF.

This chain links TRBV7-2 with TRBJ1-5. From germline, CDR1 is SGHTA and CDR2 FQGNSA. The CDR3 length is 12 residues. This CDR3 reads CASSLSGWPQHF.

This sequence joins TRBV30 and TRBJ1-2. The CDR3 is 13 amino acids. The germline CDR1 and CDR2 sequences are GTSNPN and SVGIG (reference sequence). CDR3 sequence: CAWRRGLGYGYTF. The full variable domain, with the rest looked up from reference TRBV30 and TRBJ1-2, is SQTIHQWPATLVQPVGSPLSLECTVEGTSNPNLYWYRQAAGRGLQLLFYSVGIGQISSEVPQNLSASRPQDRQFILSSKKLLLSDSGFYLCAWRRGLGYGYTFGSGTRLTVV.

The chain recombines TRBV7-9 with TRBJ2-2. Germline CDR1 is SEHNR and CDR2 is FQNEAQ (reference sequence). CDR3 size: 17 residues. The chain's CDR3 is CASSRTPSTGNTGELFF. Full variable domain (rest looked up from reference TRBV7-9 and TRBJ2-2): DTGVSQNPRHKITKRGQNVTFRCDPISEHNRLYWYRQTLGQGPEFLTYFQNEAQLEKSRLLSDRFSAERPKGSFSTLEIQRTEQGDSAMYLCASSRTPSTGNTGELFFGEGSRLTVL.

The chain links TRBV30 to TRBJ2-6. CDR1 is GTSNPN and CDR2 is SVGIG in the germline V gene (reference sequence). The length of the CDR3 is 13 residues. The CDR3 here is CAWSVAGANVLTF.

This sequence joins TRBV20-1 and TRBJ1-5; TCRdb names TRBD1, which stays unverified in the absence of DNA. The CDR3 sequence is 15 residues long. CDR1 and CDR2 (germline): DFQATT, SNEGSKA (reference sequence). The CDR3: CSAREGTVINQPQHF.

V and J are TRBV5-5 and TRBJ2-5; TCRdb lists TRBD1, though no DNA is available to test this call. Germline V gene sequence: CDR1 SGHKS, CDR2 YYEKEE (reference sequence). This CDR3 is built from 18 residues. CDR3 sequence: CASSLAPQGRFSQETQYF.

The rearrangement links TRBV18 to TRBJ2-5; TCRdb proposes TRBD2, but this gene call is untestable without DNA. From germline, CDR1 is KGHSH and CDR2 LQKENI. The CDR3 is 16 amino acids. The CDR3 spells CASSPRASGTGETQYF.

This chain uses TRBV27 with TRBJ2-2; lacking DNA, the TRBD1 call made by TCRdb goes unchecked. Germline V gene data show CDR1 as MNHEY and CDR2 as SMNVEV (reference sequence). The CDR3 spans 19 residues. CDR3 residues: CASSYWTGTVGRNTGELFF.

The V gene is TRBV18, the J gene TRBJ2-7. The CDR3 length is 15 residues. Per the germline V gene, CDR1 is KGHSH and CDR2 is LQKENI. CDR3 in amino acids: CASSPNTGSSYEQYF. The whole variable domain, filled in from reference TRBV18 and TRBJ2-7, reads NAGVMQNPRHLVRRRGQEARLRCSPMKGHSHVYWYRQLPEEGLKFMVYLQKENIIDESGMPKERFSAEFPKEGPSILRIQQVVRGDSAAYFCASSPNTGSSYEQYFGPGTRLTVT.

The chain uses TRBV11-3 and TRBJ1-2; checking the TCRdb D call of TRBD1 is not possible without DNA. Germline CDR1 is SGHNT and CDR2 is YENEEA. The CDR3 runs 16 residues. This CDR3 reads CASSLENGTPESTYTF.

The rearrangement uses TRBV20-1 and TRBJ2-5; without DNA, the TCRdb call of TRBD1 cannot be checked. Germline CDR1 DFQATT, CDR2 SNEGSKA (reference sequence). The CDR3 spans 13 residues. The CDR3 reads CSARVGAPETQYF.

The rearrangement links TRBV4-1 to TRBJ1-1; lacking DNA, the TRBD1 call made by TCRdb goes unchecked. The CDR3 is made up of 13 amino acids. Germline V lookup: CDR1 MGHRA, CDR2 YSYEKL. CDR3 sequence reads: CASSQDTGLEAFF.

V gene TRBV6-1 combines with J gene TRBJ2-7; TCRdb's D call, TRBD2, is unchecked because there is no DNA. Germline V gene data show CDR1 as MNHNS and CDR2 as SASEGT. This CDR3 spans 14 amino acids. CDR3 region: CASRITGGGSEQYF.

The V and J genes are TRBV20-1 and TRBJ2-7; absent DNA, TCRdb's TRBD1 call cannot be checked. The CDR3 totals 14 residues. The germline CDR1 and CDR2 sequences are DFQATT and SNEGSKA (reference sequence). The CDR3 is CSLMRKRGPYEQYF.

This rearrangement joins TRBV6-5 to TRBJ1-2; TCRdb proposes TRBD1, but this gene call is untestable without DNA. Germline V CDR1 and CDR2: MNHEY, SVGAGI. The CDR3 is made up of 16 amino acids. CDR3 amino acids: CASSSIRQGAYYGYTF.

V and J are TRBV29-1 and TRBJ1-2; the D gene TCRdb calls, TRBD1, cannot be checked with no DNA. The CDR3 extends over 13 amino acids. Looked up from germline, CDR1 is SQVTM and CDR2 is ANQGSEA. CDR3 residues: CSVEGQGIYGYTF.

The rearrangement links TRBV7-6 to TRBJ2-3. The CDR3 contains 13 residues. Germline lookup yields CDR1 SGHVS and CDR2 FNYEAQ. The chain's CDR3 is CASSLEAKDTQYF.

The chain is built from TRBV5-6 and TRBJ2-5; as DNA is missing, the TRBD2 call by TCRdb cannot be tested. CDR1 and CDR2 (germline): SGHDT, YYEEEE. The CDR3 totals 15 residues. The CDR3 sequence: CASSLPSGLQETQYF.

The rearrangement links TRBV29-1 to TRBJ2-1; TCRdb names TRBD2, which stays unverified in the absence of DNA. Germline values: CDR1 SQVTM, CDR2 ANQGSEA. The CDR3 sequence is 13 residues long. Here the CDR3 reads CSVRAGGHNEQFF.

This rearrangement joins TRBV19 to TRBJ1-1; lacking DNA, the TRBD1 call made by TCRdb goes unchecked. This CDR3 region has 15 residues. Germline loops: CDR1 LNHDA, CDR2 SQIVND (reference sequence). Here the CDR3 reads CASKPGQGLNTEAFF.

The rearrangement links TRBV7-2 to TRBJ1-1. From germline, CDR1 is SGHTA and CDR2 FQGNSA. CDR3 length equals 15 residues. This CDR3 reads CASSLNSRANTEAFF.

CDR3 sequence: CASSLSGAGGDTQYF. V gene TRBV7-2 combines with J gene TRBJ2-3; TCRdb names TRBD2, which stays unverified in the absence of DNA. The CDR3 has 15 residues. Germline V CDR1 and CDR2: SGHTA, FQGNSA.

The chain is built from TRBV18 and TRBJ2-2. The CDR3 is 16 amino acids. Germline CDR1 and CDR2: KGHSH and LQKENI. The CDR3 reads CASSPNPTANTGELFF. The entire variable domain, with the rest obtained from reference TRBV18 and TRBJ2-2, is as follows: NAGVMQNPRHLVRRRGQEARLRCSPMKGHSHVYWYRQLPEEGLKFMVYLQKENIIDESGMPKERFSAEFPKEGPSILRIQQVVRGDSAAYFCASSPNPTANTGELFFGEGSRLTVL.

The V call is TRBV7-8, the J call TRBJ2-7; the TCRdb D gene call, TRBD2, has no DNA to confirm it. Germline V gene data show CDR1 as SGHVS and CDR2 as FQNEAQ. This CDR3 contains 15 residues. CDR3 region: CASSLDAGLSYEQYF.

This chain links TRBV7-2 with TRBJ2-1; the TCRdb call, TRBD2, lacks DNA for checking. The germline CDR1 and CDR2 sequences are SGHTA and FQGNSA. This CDR3 contains 14 residues. The CDR3 loop reads CASSPEPLHNEQFF.

The rearrangement links TRBV27 to TRBJ2-2; without DNA, the TCRdb call of TRBD2 cannot be checked. The CDR3 loop spans 15 amino acids. Germline V CDR1 and CDR2: MNHEY, SMNVEV (reference sequence). The CDR3 loop reads CASSLRRVDTGELFF.